Presented here are 21 T cell receptor beta chains from one specimen sequenced in a study of OX40 agonist ivuxolimab in advanced cancers. Only in-frame clones appear in the TCRdb table, and some are missing; sequencing was by immunoSEQ multiplex PCR. The sample lists more than 40,000 clones, approximately 80% occurring once. Sequences were derived from CD4+ or CD8+ T cells sorted from blood, sampled in a trial of the OX40 agonist ivuxolimab. The receptors here all came from an adult with an advanced solid tumor such as melanoma, head and neck, liver or kidney cancer.

The chain joins TRBV5-4 to TRBJ1-1, with 7 bases aligning to TRBD1. The CDR3 covers 15 residues. Germline V CDR1 and CDR2: SGHNT, YYREEE (reference sequence). The V segment lost 4 bases and the J segment 0 bases; nucleotides outside the gene matches: 6. DNA of the CDR3: TGTGCCAGCAGCGGGGACAGTCAGGTGAACACTGAAGCTTTCTTT. Translation: CASSGDSQVNTEAFF.

The chain has TRBV9 and TRBJ2-3; TRBD2 agrees at 8 bases. The germline V gene has CDR1 SGDLS and CDR2 YYNGEE. The CDR3 length is 15 residues. Unmatched junction bases numbered 9, after V lost 0 bases and J lost 9 bases. CDR3 coding DNA: TGTGCCAGCAGCGTAGTGGGACTAGGGTCAGGGACGCAGTATTTT. It translates to CASSVVGLGSGTQYF.

V gene TRBV6-6 combines with J gene TRBJ2-3; maybe TRBD2 (5 bases). Germline V gene sequence: CDR1 MNHNY, CDR2 SVGAGI (reference sequence). The CDR3 is made up of 14 amino acids. V was clipped by 8 bases and J by 4 bases, with 16 bases between them. The CDR3 spells CASGGQEHADTQYF. CDR3 DNA: TGTGCCAGCGGCGGGCAGGAGCACGCAGATACGCAGTATTTT.

J is TRBJ2-3 and V is TRBV19, with 11 bases fitting TRBD2. The CDR3 contains 15 residues. The germline V gene encodes CDR1 LNHDA and CDR2 SQIVND (reference sequence). The trim removed 8 bases at V and 5 bases at J, leaving 9 bases unmatched. CDR3: CASHSGRAGGDTQYF. DNA of the CDR3: TGTGCCAGTCATAGCGGGAGGGCCGGCGGAGATACGCAGTATTTT.

V is TRBV29-1 and J is TRBJ1-1; D remains unclear. The CDR3 covers 13 residues. Trimming stripped 0 bases from V and 4 bases from J, with 9 bases between. The germline V gene encodes CDR1 SQVTM and CDR2 ANQGSEA. In DNA form, the CDR3 reads TGCAGCGTTGAAGAGCCGGCGGGCACTGAAGCTTTCTTT. Translated: CSVEEPAGTEAFF. Supplemented by reference TRBV29-1 and TRBJ1-1, the full variable domain reads SAVISQKPSRDICQRGTSLTIQCQVDSQVTMMFWYRQQPGQSLTLIATANQGSEATYESGFVIDKFPISRPNLTFSTLTVSNMSPEDSSIYLCSVEEPAGTEAFFGQGTRLTVV.

The CDR3 DNA reads as TGTGCAGCTGCTGAGGGGGCACGGGTGGCAGCTTTCTTT. This codes for CAAAEGARVAAFF. The V call is TRBV19, the J call TRBJ1-1; 7 nucleotides match TRBD1. The CDR3 extends over 13 amino acids. Germline CDR1 and CDR2: LNHDA and SQIVND (reference sequence). The variable domain in full, completed from reference TRBV19 and TRBJ1-1, reads DGGITQSPKYLFRKEGQNVTLSCEQNLNHDAMYWYRQDPGQGLRLIYYSQIVNDFQKGDIAEGYSVSREKKESFPLTVTSAQKNPTAFYLCAAAEGARVAAFFGQGTRLTVV.

This clone was observed a few times. This chain links TRBV11-2 with TRBJ1-1, with unresolved D. Germline-derived CDR1 and CDR2 are SGHAT and FQNNGV. V gave up 5 bases and J gave up 8 bases, with 21 bases separating them. CDR3 length: 15 amino acids. The CDR3 region has the DNA TGTGCCAGCAGCGATAGGAGGGCCAGCCATACAGAAGCTTTCTTT. Its protein is CASSDRRASHTEAFF.

This clone was counted a single time. The rearrangement links TRBV4-1 to TRBJ2-7; 8 bases agree with TRBD1. Germline CDR1 and CDR2: MGHRA and YSYEKL. The CDR3 loop spans 14 amino acids. V was pared by 3 bases and J by 3 bases, with 4 bases of the junction left unmatched. The CDR3 nucleotides are TGCGCCAGCAGCCAGAGACAGGGGCACTACGAGCAGTACTTC. It specifies CASSQRQGHYEQYF.

The J gene is TRBJ2-3, the V gene TRBV27, with 12 bases matching TRBD2. The CDR3 totals 18 residues. The junction had 10 bases not matched to a gene; V was cut back by 6 bases and J by 0 bases. Germline V lookup: CDR1 MNHEY, CDR2 SMNVEV (reference sequence). This chain's CDR3 is CASSRRRTSGTSTDTQYF. The CDR3 nucleotides are TGTGCCAGCAGCCGGAGACGGACTAGCGGGACAAGCACAGATACGCAGTATTTT.

The rearrangement uses TRBV27 and TRBJ1-5; D is unclear. The length of the CDR3 is 15 residues. Trimming left V 2 bases short and J 7 bases short, with 15 bases between. Germline CDR1 MNHEY, CDR2 SMNVEV (reference sequence). Here the CDR3 reads CASSLNWGMYQPQHF. The CDR3 DNA sequence: TGTGCCAGCAGTTTAAATTGGGGAATGTACCAGCCCCAGCATTTT.

The CDR3 DNA is TGTGCCAGTAGTATGATAGCGGGAGGCTCCTACAATGAGCAGTTCTTC. Residues: CASSMIAGGSYNEQFF. This rearrangement joins TRBV19 to TRBJ2-1, with TRBD2 identical over 10 bases. V dropped 3 bases and J dropped 0; count of bases not matched to a gene: 2. The CDR3 length is 16 residues. Per germline, CDR1 LNHDA and CDR2 SQIVND (reference sequence).

V gene TRBV12-5 combines with J gene TRBJ2-1, with 9 bases fitting TRBD2. Germline lookup yields CDR1 LGHNT and CDR2 FRNRAP. CDR3 length equals 17 residues. Trimming cost V 0 bases and J 7 bases; bases outside gene matches: 10. The CDR3 nucleotides read TGTGCTAGTGGTTTGGTACAGGGCGGGAGGGCCCGGAATGAGCAGTTCTTC. It translates to CASGLVQGGRARNEQFF.

V and J are TRBV7-9 and TRBJ2-1; 12 bases fit TRBD2. V lost 1 base, J lost 9 bases, and 4 bases stayed unmatched. In germline, CDR1 is SEHNR, CDR2 FQNEAQ (reference sequence). The CDR3 covers 15 residues. The CDR3 region has the DNA TGTGCCAGCAGCTTAGAACTAGCGGGAGGAGGTGAGCAGTTCTTC. This gives the protein CASSLELAGGGEQFF.

The chain combines TRBV6-1 with TRBJ2-6; the D gene is possibly TRBD1 (5 bases). V was clipped by 3 bases and J by 3 bases, with 6 bases between them. The germline V gene has CDR1 MNHNS and CDR2 SASEGT. The CDR3 consists of 14 residues. This CDR3 reads CASSEGHGANVLTF. The CDR3 DNA reads TGTGCCAGCAGTGAGGGGCATGGGGCCAACGTCCTGACTTTC.

The chain carries TRBV5-1 and TRBJ1-1; 12 bases map to TRBD1. Germline V lookup: CDR1 SGHRS, CDR2 YFSETQ. The ends lost 4 bases at V and 8 bases at J; junction bases unmatched: 12. This CDR3 is 16 amino acids long. The CDR3 DNA reads as TGCGCCAGCAGCACCGGGACAGGGGGCAGAAAGGACGAAGCTTTCTTT. It translates to CASSTGTGGRKDEAFF.

This clone is a singleton in its sample. The V and J genes are TRBV15 and TRBJ1-2; TRBD1 matches at 9 bases. V shed 3 bases and J 6 bases; nucleotides not matched to a gene: 5. Germline V lookup: CDR1 LNHNV, CDR2 YYDKDF (reference sequence). CDR3 length equals 14 residues. For the CDR3, the DNA is TGTGCCACCAGCAGGGGAACAGGGGGCGATGGCTACACCTTC. It codes for CATSRGTGGDGYTF.

This clone was recorded only once. This chain connects TRBV10-3 to TRBJ2-1, with 12 bases fitting TRBD2. Trimming cost V 7 bases and J 4 bases; bases outside gene matches: 8. CDR1 and CDR2 (germline): ENHRY, SYGVKD. There are 16 residues in the CDR3. CDR3 nucleotides: TGTGCCATCAAGAGCGAGACTAGCGGGAGTTACAATGAGCAGTTCTTC. Protein product: CAIKSETSGSYNEQFF.

V is TRBV11-2 and J is TRBJ1-5, with D maybe TRBD1 (6 bases). Germline loops: CDR1 SGHAT, CDR2 FQNNGV. CDR3 size: 14 residues. Trimming shortened V by 6 bases and J by 3 bases, and 12 bases separated the two germline ends. CDR3 sequence reads: CASSADSANQPQHF. The CDR3 nucleotides read TGTGCCAGCAGTGCGGACAGTGCCAATCAGCCCCAGCATTTT.

V is TRBV2 and J is TRBJ1-1, with D unclear. CDR1 is SNHLY and CDR2 is FYNNEI in the germline V gene. This CDR3 has 13 residues. The V gene lost 6 bases and the J gene lost 4 bases, with 12 bases spanning the gap. Here the CDR3 reads CASRSSTGTEAFF. CDR3 coding DNA: TGTGCCAGCAGGTCCTCTACGGGCACTGAAGCTTTCTTT.

The chain recombines TRBV18 with TRBJ2-2; the match to TRBD2 covers 8 bases. The CDR3 runs to 16 residues. The germline V gene encodes CDR1 KGHSH and CDR2 LQKENI. V was clipped by 2 bases and J by 8 bases; unmatched bases: 10. CDR3 bases: TGTGCCAGCTCACCAGTTCTACTAGCGGCCCTTGGGGAGCTGTTTTTT. It translates to CASSPVLLAALGELFF.

The J gene is TRBJ2-2, the V gene TRBV2, with D hard to call. Trimming removed 7 bases at V and 6 bases at J, with 9 bases between. The germline CDR1 and CDR2 sequences are SNHLY and FYNNEI. The CDR3 consists of 12 residues. The CDR3 loop reads CASTRYPGELFF. As DNA, the CDR3 is TGTGCCAGCACCCGGTATCCCGGGGAGCTGTTTTTT.